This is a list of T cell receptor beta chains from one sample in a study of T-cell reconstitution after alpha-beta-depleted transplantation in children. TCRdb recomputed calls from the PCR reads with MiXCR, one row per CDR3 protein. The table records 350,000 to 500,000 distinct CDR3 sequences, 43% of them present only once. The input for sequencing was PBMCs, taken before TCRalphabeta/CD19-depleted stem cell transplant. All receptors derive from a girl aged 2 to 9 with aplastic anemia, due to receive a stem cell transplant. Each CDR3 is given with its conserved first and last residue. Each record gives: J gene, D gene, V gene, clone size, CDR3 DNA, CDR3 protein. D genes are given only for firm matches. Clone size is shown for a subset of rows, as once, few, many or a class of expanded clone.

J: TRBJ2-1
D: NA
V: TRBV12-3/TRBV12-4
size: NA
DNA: TGTGCCAGCAGATCCCCGGGGGCCAAGTCCTACAATGAGCAGTTCTTC
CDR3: CASRSPGAKSYNEQFF

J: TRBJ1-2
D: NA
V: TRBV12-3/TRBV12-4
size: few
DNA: TGTGCCAGCAGTTTGGTGGGTAACTATGGCTACACCTTC
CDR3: CASSLVGNYGYTF

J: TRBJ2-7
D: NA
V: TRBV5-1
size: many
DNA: TGCGCCAGCAGCTTGGACGACAGCCTTTTTTTCGAGCAGTACTTC
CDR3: CASSLDDSLFFEQYF

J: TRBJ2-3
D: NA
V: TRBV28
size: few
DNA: TGTGCCAGCAGTTTAAGGGAGTCACACCTTCATACGCAGTATTTT
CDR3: CASSLRESHLHTQYF

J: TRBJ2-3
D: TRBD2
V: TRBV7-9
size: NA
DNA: TGTGCCAGCGTACTGGGCGGGGGAACAGATACGCAGTATTTT
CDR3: CASVLGGGTDTQYF

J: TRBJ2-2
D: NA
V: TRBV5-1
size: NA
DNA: TGCGCCAGCCACCCGGGACACGCGAACACCGGGGAGCTGTTTTTT
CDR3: CASHPGHANTGELFF

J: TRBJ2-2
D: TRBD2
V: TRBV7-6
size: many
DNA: TGTGCCAGCAGCTTAGGGACTAGCGGGAGACCCGGGGAGCTGTTTTTT
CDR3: CASSLGTSGRPGELFF

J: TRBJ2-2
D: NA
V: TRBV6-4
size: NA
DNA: TGTGCCAGCAGTGTCCATAAGAACACCGGGGAGCTGTTTTTT
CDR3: CASSVHKNTGELFF

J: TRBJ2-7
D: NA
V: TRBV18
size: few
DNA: TGTGCCAGCTCAGCAAACTACGAGCAGTACTTC
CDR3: CASSANYEQYF

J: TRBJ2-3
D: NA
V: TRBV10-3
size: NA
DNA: TGTGCCATCAGTGACCCGGAGGGATCGAAGTATTTT
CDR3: CAISDPEGSKYF

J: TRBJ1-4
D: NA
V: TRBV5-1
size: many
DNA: TGCGCCAGCAGCTTCGAGGGAGAAAAACTGTTTTTT
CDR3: CASSFEGEKLFF

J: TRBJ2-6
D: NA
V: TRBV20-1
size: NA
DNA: TGCTGTGCTAGACGACAGACCACCAGCTCTGGGGCCAACGTCCTGACTTTC
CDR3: CCARRQTTSSGANVLTF

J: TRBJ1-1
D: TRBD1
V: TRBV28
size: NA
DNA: TGTGCCAGCGGCCCCCGCACAGGGGACACTGAAGCTTTCTTT
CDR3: CASGPRTGDTEAFF

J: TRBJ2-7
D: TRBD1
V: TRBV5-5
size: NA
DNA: TGTGCCAGCAGCTTTTACCGGACAGGGGGTATTCTAGAGCAGTACTTC
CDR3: CASSFYRTGGILEQYF

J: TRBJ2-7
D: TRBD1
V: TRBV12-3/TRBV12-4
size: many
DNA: TGTGCCAGCATAAGTGGGACAGGGAAATACGAGCAGTACTTC
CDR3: CASISGTGKYEQYF

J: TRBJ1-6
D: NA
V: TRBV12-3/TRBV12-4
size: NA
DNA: TGTGCCAGCACCCCATTAGGGGATAATTCACCCCTCCACTTT
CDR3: CASTPLGDNSPLHF

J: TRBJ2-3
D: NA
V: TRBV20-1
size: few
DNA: TGCAGTGCGGGCGGAAGTAGTCTAGCCGATACGCAGTATTTT
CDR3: CSAGGSSLADTQYF

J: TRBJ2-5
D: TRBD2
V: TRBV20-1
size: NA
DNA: TGCAGTGCTTGGATGACTAGCGGGGGGCGAGGGACCCAGTACTTC
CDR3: CSAWMTSGGRGTQYF

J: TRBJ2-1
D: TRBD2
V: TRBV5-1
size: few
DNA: TGCGCCAGCAGCTTACTAGCGGGAGAATCGAATGAGCAGTTCTTC
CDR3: CASSLLAGESNEQFF

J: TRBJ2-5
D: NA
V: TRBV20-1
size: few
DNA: TGCAGTGCTAGAGATGTGGAAGAGATCACAGTCCTGGGAGAGACCCAGTACTTC
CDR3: CSARDVEEITVLGETQYF

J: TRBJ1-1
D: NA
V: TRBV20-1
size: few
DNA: TGCAGTGCTAGGGGGATGGGGCAGGGTGGGACTGAAGCTTTCTTT
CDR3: CSARGMGQGGTEAFF

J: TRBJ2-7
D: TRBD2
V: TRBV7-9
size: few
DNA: TGTGCCAGCAGCGGGAGCGGGAGGAACTCCTACGAGCAGTACTTC
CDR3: CASSGSGRNSYEQYF

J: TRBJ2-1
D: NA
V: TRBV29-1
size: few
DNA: TGCAGCGTTGAAGATCAACGGAGTCAGCCCAGAGTCCCCTACAATGAGCAGTTCTTC
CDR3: CSVEDQRSQPRVPYNEQFF

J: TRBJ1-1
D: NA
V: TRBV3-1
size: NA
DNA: TGTGCCAGCAGCCAAGGATATATCCGGGTGAACACTGAAGCTTTCTTT
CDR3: CASSQGYIRVNTEAFF

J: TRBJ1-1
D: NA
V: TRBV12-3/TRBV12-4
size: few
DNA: TGTGCCAGTACAAAGGGAACTCTTGAAGCTTTCTTT
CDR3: CASTKGTLEAFF

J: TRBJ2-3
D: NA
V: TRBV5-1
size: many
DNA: TGCGCCAGCAGCTTAGTGAGTGGCACAGATACGCAGTATTTT
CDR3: CASSLVSGTDTQYF

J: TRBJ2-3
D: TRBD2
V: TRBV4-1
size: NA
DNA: TGCGCCAGCAGCCAGACTAGCGGGCCCACAGATACGCAGTATTTT
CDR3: CASSQTSGPTDTQYF

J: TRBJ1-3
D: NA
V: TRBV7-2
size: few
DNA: TGTGCCAGCAGCCCCGGGGCTAGCTCTGGAAACACCATATATTTT
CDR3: CASSPGASSGNTIYF

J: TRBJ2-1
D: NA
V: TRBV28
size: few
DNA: TGTGCCAGCAGCTCATCTCTCAACAATGAGCAGTTCTTC
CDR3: CASSSSLNNEQFF

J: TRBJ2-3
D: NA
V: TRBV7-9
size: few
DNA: TGTGCCAGCAGCGCCCAGGAAGATACGCAGTATTTT
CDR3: CASSAQEDTQYF

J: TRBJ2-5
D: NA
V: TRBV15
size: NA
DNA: TGTGCCACCAGCAGAGGAGAGGACACCCAAGAGACCCAGTACTTC
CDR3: CATSRGEDTQETQYF

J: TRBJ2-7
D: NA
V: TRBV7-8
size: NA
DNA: TGTGCCAGCAGCTTCAGGGGTAACTGGCGCGAGCAGTACTTC
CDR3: CASSFRGNWREQYF

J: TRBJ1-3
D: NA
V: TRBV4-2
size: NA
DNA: TGTGCCGGCAGCCAGGGCCCACTCTCTGGAAACACCATATATTTT
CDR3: CAGSQGPLSGNTIYF

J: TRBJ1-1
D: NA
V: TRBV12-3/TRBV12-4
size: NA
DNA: TGTGTCAGCAGTTCCGGACGGGACACTGAAGCTTTCTTT
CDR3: CVSSSGRDTEAFF

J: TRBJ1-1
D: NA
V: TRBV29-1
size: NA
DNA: TGCAGCGTTGAAGACACAGGGAAGGGGCCTGAAGCTTTCTTT
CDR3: CSVEDTGKGPEAFF

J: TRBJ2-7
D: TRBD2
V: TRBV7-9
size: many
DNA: TGCGCCAGCAGCTTGGCGGGAGTCTACGAGCAGTACTTC
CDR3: CASSLAGVYEQYF

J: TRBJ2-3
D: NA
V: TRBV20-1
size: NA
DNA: TGCAGTGCGAAGGACGGCACAGATACGCAGTATTTT
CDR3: CSAKDGTDTQYF

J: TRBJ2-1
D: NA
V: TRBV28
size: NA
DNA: TGTGCCAGCAGCCGATTTCTTAGCGGTCCCCATGAGCAGTTCTTC
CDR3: CASSRFLSGPHEQFF

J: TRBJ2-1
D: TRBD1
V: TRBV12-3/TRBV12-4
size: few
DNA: TGTGCCAGCAGTTTCCCGGACAGGGTAAACAATGAGCAGTTCTTC
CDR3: CASSFPDRVNNEQFF

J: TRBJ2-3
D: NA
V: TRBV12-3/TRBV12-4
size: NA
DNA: TGTGCCAGCAGCAAACCCGACCTGCCTAAGGGGAACACAGATACGCAGTATTTT
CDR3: CASSKPDLPKGNTDTQYF